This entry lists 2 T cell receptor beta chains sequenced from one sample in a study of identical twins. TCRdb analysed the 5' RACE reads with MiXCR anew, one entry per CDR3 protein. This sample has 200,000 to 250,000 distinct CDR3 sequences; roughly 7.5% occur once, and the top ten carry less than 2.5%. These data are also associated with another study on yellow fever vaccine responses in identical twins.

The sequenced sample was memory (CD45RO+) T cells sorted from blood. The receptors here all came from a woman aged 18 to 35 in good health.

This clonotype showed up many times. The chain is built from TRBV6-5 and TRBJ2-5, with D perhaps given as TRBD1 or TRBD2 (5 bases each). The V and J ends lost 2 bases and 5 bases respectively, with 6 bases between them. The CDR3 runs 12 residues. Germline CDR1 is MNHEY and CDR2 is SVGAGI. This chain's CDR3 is CASSYEGETQYF. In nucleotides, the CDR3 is TGTGCCAGCAGTTACGAGGGGGAGACCCAGTACTTC.

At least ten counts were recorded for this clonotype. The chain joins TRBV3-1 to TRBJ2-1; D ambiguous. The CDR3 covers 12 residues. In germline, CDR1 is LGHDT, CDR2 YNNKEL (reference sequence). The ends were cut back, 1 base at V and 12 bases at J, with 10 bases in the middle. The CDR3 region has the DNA TGTGCCAGCAGCCAAGTTGAAGGTTGGCAGTTCTTC. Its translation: CASSQVEGWQFF.